This T cell receptor (beta chain) was captured in a study of identifying expanded T cells in peripheral blood (dated by TCRdb to between 2019 and 2020). In the study overall: Separate aliquots of the same genomic DNA pool were sequenced to produce technical replicates, and four replicates were compared in pairs.

The immunoSEQ Assay, which uses bias-controlled multiplex PCR amplification of genomic DNA, was used to profile TCRbeta CDR3 regions. In the authors' own workflow: To quantify the absolute abundance of each unique TCRbeta CDR3 region, the sequences were collapsed and filtered. Differential abundance was tested with a binomial (Fisher-equivalent) model and with a beta-binomial model adding time-dependent variance fitted from healthy donors. Clones with fewer than 5 combined templates were removed, and a clone was called differentially abundant if the clone's Benjamini-Hochberg FDR was below 0.01. In the beta-binomial model, variance was expressed as a function of the total template count across the two samples, in the form v = (b*log(k)+a)^2. Entries here come from immuneACCESS through TCRdb and include only in-frame sequences with V and J called. Some clones fail to appear in such tables; in the studies checked, an unresolved V gene covers under half of the shortfall, and the cause of the remainder is unknown. Clonal size and the V and J genes are those of that table, whereas D and trimming came from the DNA. Counted in this sample were 65,000 to 95,000 clones; 85% to 90% of them appeared once. In total, the top ten clones hold 7% to 8.5% of the sample.

V trim: 3 bases; J trim: 3 bases; unmatched bases: 7. The germline V gene provides CDR1 SNHLY and CDR2 FYNNEI. Its CDR3 holds 17 amino acids, cysteine through phenylalanine. Solely the CDR3 DNA is kept, with 51 bases framed from the first base. Notes on this clone: Its target antigen remains unknown. Per-base quality was not reported, and no clone a single base away is much larger than it.

Study-wide findings and limitations: The authors expected that biological variance in healthy repertoires might rise further over much longer intervals, such as months to years. Across all healthy-donor time intervals, the beta-binomial model significantly lowered both the number of clones called differentially abundant and the false-positive rate. The binomial model flagged around 1.2 differentially abundant clones between technical replicates but around 15 over around two weeks and roughly 19 over around four weeks. In all healthy donors, the variance in clone template counts between samples taken 2 to 3 weeks apart rose significantly as total template count increased.

During the collection period, no infections or other immune events were recorded for the healthy donors. To calibrate time-dependent variance in a beta-binomial model of T-cell clone differential abundance, blood repertoires from healthy donors were used as a training cohort. The training cohort comprised approximately 10 healthy donors, 3 female and 7 male. Donor ages ranged from roughly 29 to 64 years, with an average of about 44 years. Whole blood from each healthy donor was obtained from a commercial supplier and was collected at three time points two to three weeks apart. For immunosequencing, genomic DNA was extracted from unsorted whole blood.

The source material was blood. The origin of this receptor is a person aged 18-69 years in good health. Recombination connected TRBV2 to TRBJ2-3, with 12 central nucleotides matching TRBD2. The sequenced DNA: TGTGCCAGCAGTGAGAGGGCTAGCGGGAGGGCTACAGATACGCAGTATTTT. Translated, this is CASSERASGRATDTQYF.